This entry is about one T cell receptor beta chain. It was with 60 Vbeta and 13 Jbeta primers that the PCR ran. The method was immunoSEQ multiplex PCR; TCRdb's version includes in-frame clones alone and lacks a portion of them. The sample contains under 110,000 clones, 76% of which appear only once. The sample comes from a study of cytomegalovirus exposure and HLA in healthy donors. Trimming removed 3 bases from V and 0 bases from J; junction bases left unmatched: 5. Germline assignment: CDR1 LNHDA and CDR2 SQIVND (reference sequence). The CDR3 totals 16 residues. Donors sampled were nominally healthy, though unrecorded immune exposures were likely.

The receptor was isolated from a man aged 40-49 years in good health and CMV-seronegative. The sample taken for sequencing was PBMCs. The chain joins TRBV19 to TRBJ1-3; 7 nucleotides align to TRBD1. The CDR3 loop is CASSIRGTVSGNTIYF. CDR3 bases: TGTGCCAGTAGTATCAGAGGGACAGTCTCTGGAAACACCATATATTTT.